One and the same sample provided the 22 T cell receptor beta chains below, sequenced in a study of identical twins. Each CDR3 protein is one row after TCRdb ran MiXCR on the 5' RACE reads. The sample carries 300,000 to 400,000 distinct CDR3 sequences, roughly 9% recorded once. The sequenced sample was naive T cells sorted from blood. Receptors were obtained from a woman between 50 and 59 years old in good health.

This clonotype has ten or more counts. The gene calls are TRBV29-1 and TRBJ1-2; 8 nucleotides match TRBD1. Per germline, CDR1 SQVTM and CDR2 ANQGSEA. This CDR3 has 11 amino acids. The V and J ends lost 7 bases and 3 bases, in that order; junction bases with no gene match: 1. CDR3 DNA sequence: TGCAGCGGGACAGGGTACTATGGCTACACCTTC. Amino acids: CSGTGYYGYTF.

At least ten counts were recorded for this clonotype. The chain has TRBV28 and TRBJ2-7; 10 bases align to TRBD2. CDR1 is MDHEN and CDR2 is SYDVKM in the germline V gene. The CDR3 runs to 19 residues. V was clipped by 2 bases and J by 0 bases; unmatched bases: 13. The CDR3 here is CASSLLAALAGPSSYEQYF. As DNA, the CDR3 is TGTGCCAGCAGTTTACTGGCTGCACTAGCGGGACCCAGCTCCTACGAGCAGTACTTC.

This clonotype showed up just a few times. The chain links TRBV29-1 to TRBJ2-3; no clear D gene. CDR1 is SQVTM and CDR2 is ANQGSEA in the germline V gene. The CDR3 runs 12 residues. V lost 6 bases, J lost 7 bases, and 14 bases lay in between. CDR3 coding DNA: TGCAGCGTCCTACCCCCCTCCCATACGCAGTATTTT. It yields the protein CSVLPPSHTQYF.

CDR3 loop: CASSRGQGVPGELFF. The CDR3 DNA follows: TGTGCCAGCAGCCGGGGACAGGGAGTTCCCGGGGAGCTGTTTTTT. The genes are TRBV7-8 and TRBJ2-2; 9 nucleotides line up with TRBD1. CDR1 and CDR2 from the germline V gene are SGHVS and FQNEAQ. The CDR3 has 15 residues. V lost 5 bases to trimming and J lost 6 bases; unmatched junction nucleotides: 7. Full variable domain (rest looked up from reference TRBV7-8 and TRBJ2-2): GAGVSQSPRYKVAKRGQDVALRCDPISGHVSLFWYQQALGQGPEFLTYFQNEAQLDKSGLPSDRFFAERPEGSVSTLKIQRTQQEDSAVYLCASSRGQGVPGELFFGEGSRLTVL.

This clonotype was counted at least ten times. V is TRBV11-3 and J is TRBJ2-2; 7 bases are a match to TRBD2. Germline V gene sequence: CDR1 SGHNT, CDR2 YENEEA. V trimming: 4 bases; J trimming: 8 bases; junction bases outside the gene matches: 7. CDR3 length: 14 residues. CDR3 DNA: TGTGCCAGCAGCTCGCCGGGACTACCGGGGGAGCTGTTTTTT. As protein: CASSSPGLPGELFF.

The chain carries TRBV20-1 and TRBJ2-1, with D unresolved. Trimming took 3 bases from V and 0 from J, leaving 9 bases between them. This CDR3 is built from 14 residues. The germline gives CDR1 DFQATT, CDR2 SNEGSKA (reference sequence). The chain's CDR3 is CSARGLLSYNEQFF. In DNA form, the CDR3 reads TGCAGTGCTAGGGGCCTCCTCTCCTACAATGAGCAGTTCTTC.

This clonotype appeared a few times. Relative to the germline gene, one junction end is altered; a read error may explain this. CDR3 bases: TGTGCCAGCAGCTCCGGCTTAGTTGGGTTCTTC. Amino acid sequence: CASSSGLVGFF. The chain combines TRBV7-8 with TRBJ1-2; the D is unclear. The CDR3 length is 11 residues. The V gene's germline CDR1 is SGHVS and CDR2 FQNEAQ.

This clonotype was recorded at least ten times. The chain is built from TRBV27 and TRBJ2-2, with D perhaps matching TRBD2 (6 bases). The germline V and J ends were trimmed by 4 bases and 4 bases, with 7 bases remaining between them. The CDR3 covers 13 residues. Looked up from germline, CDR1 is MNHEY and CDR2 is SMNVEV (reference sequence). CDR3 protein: CASSSSATGELFF. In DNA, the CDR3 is TGTGCCAGCAGTTCTAGCGCCACCGGGGAGCTGTTTTTT.

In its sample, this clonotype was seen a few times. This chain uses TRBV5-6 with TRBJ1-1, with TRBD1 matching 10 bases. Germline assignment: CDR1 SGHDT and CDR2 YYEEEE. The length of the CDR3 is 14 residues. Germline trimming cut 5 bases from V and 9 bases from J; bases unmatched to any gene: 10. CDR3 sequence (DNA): TGTGCCAGCAGTTCAACCGGGACAGGGGTCAAAGCTTTCTTT. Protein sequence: CASSSTGTGVKAFF.

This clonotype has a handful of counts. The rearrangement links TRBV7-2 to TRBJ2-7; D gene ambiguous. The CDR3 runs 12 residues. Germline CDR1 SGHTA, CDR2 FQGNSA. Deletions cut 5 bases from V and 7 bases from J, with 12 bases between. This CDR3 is CASSDPREEQYF. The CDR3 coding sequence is TGTGCCAGCAGCGACCCACGAGAGGAGCAGTACTTC. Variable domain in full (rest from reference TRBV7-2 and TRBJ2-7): GAGVSQSPSNKVTEKGKDVELRCDPISGHTALYWYRQSLGQGLEFLIYFQGNSAPDKSGLPSDRFSAERTGGSVSTLTIQRTQQEDSAVYLCASSDPREEQYFGPGTRLTVT.

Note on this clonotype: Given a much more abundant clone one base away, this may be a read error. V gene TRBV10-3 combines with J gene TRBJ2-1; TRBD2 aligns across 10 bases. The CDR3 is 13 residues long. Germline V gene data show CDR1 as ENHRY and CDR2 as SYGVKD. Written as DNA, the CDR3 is TGTGCCATCAGGGGGACTAGCGAATCTGAGCGGTTCTTC. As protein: CAIRGTSESERFF.

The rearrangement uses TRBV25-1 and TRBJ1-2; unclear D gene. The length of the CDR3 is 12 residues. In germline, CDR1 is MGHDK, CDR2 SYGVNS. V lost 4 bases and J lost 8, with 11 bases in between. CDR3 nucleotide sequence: TGTGCCAGCAGTGGAGGAGGGAGAGGCTACACCTTC. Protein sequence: CASSGGGRGYTF.

The CDR3 reads CASSEVSGIYEQYV. CDR3 coding DNA: TGTGCCAGCAGTGAAGTTAGCGGGATTTACGAGCAGTACGTC. The chain combines TRBV2 with TRBJ2-7, with 8 bases that match TRBD2. The CDR3 sequence is 14 residues long. Germline-derived CDR1 and CDR2 are SNHLY and FYNNEI. J was trimmed by 4 bases and V by 1 base; bases with no gene match: 3.

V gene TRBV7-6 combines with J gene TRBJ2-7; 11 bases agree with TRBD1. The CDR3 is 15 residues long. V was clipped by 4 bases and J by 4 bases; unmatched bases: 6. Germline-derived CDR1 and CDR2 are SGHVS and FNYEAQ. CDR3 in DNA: TGTGCCAGCAGCTCCCGGACAGGGGGCAGTTACGAGCAGTACTTC. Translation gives CASSSRTGGSYEQYF.

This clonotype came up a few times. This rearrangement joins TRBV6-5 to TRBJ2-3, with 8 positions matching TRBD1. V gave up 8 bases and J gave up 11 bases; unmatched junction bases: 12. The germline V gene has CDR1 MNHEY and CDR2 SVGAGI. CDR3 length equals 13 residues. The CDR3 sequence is CASGGTGPAGQYF. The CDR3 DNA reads TGTGCCAGCGGGGGGACAGGCCCCGCAGGGCAGTATTTT.

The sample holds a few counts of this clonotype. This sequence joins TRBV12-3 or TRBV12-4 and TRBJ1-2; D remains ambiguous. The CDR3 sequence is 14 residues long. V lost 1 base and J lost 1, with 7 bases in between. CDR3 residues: CASSLGEFNYGYTF. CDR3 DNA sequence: TGTGCCAGCAGTTTAGGGGAGTTTAACTATGGCTACACCTTC.

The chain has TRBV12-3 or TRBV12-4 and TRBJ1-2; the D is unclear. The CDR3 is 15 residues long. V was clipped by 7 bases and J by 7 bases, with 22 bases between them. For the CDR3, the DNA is TGTGCCAGCACCCGTTTTGGGCAGGCGGAGGGTGGCTACACCTTC. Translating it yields CASTRFGQAEGGYTF.

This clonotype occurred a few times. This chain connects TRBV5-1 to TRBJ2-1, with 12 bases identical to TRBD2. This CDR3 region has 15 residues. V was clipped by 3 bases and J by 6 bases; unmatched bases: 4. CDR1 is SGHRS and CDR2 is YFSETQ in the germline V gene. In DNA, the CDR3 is TGCGCCAGCAGCTCGACTAGCGGGAGCCCCAATGAGCAGTTCTTC. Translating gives CASSSTSGSPNEQFF.

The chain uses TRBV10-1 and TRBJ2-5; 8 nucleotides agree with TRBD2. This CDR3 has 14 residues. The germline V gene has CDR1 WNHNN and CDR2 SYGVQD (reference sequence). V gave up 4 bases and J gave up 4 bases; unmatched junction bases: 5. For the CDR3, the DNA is TGCGCCAGCAGTGTGAAGGCGGGAGGAGAGACCCAGTACTTC. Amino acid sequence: CASSVKAGGETQYF.

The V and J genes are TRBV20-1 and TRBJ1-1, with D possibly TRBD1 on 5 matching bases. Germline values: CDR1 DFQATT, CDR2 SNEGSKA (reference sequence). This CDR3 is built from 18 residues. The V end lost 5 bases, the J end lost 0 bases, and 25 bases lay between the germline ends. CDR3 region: CSAWGWGPKKAMNTEAFF. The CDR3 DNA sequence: TGCAGTGCTTGGGGGTGGGGACCTAAGAAGGCCATGAACACTGAAGCTTTCTTT.

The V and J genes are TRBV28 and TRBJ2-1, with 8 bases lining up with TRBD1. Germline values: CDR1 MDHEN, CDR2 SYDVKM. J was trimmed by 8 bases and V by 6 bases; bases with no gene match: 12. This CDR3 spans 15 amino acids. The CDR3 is CASSRRTGRFDEQFF. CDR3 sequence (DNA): TGTGCCAGCAGCCGGCGGACAGGGAGGTTTGATGAGCAGTTCTTC.

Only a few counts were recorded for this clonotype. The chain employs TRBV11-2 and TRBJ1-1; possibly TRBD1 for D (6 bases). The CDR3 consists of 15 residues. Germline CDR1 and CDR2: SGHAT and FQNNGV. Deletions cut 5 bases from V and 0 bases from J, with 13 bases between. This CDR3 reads CASSRGTQVNTEAFF. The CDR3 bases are TGTGCCAGCAGCCGCGGGACACAGGTGAACACTGAAGCTTTCTTT.